A single sample gave rise to the 26 T cell receptor beta chains below, sequenced in a study of response to subunit inactivated influenza vaccine. Each CDR3 protein is one row after TCRdb ran MiXCR on the RT-PCR reads. The table records fewer than 550,000 distinct CDR3 sequences, 25% of them present only once. The sample consisted of CD4+ T cells sorted from PBMCs, taken roughly 5 days after vaccination. The receptors shown here come from a man aged 45-65 years who received an inactivated influenza vaccine.

This clonotype was seen a handful of times. V and J are TRBV20-1 and TRBJ2-7; tentatively, D is TRBD2 (5 bases). CDR3 length: 14 residues. Germline CDR1 and CDR2: DFQATT and SNEGSKA (reference sequence). The V end lost 0 bases, the J end lost 6 bases, and 15 bases lay between the germline ends. The CDR3 sequence: CSARESDFITEQYF. The CDR3 DNA sequence: TGCAGTGCTAGAGAATCGGACTTCATTACCGAGCAGTACTTC.

The chain couples TRBV4-2 to TRBJ1-2; TRBD1 aligns across 8 bases. There are 15 residues in the CDR3. From germline, CDR1 is LGHNA and CDR2 YNFKEQ. After removal of 2 bases from V and 5 bases from J, the junction contained 7 bases not matched to a gene. CDR3 nucleotides: TGTGCCAGCAGCCAACTGCTGGGACAGGATTATGGCTACACCTTC. It is translated as CASSQLLGQDYGYTF.

V gene TRBV20-1 combines with J gene TRBJ2-1; perhaps TRBD2 as D (6 bases). CDR3 length equals 17 residues. Germline lookup yields CDR1 DFQATT and CDR2 SNEGSKA (reference sequence). The germline V and J ends were trimmed by 0 bases and 0 bases, with 15 bases remaining between them. In DNA form, the CDR3 reads TGCAGTGCTAGAGATCAGATGGAGGGCAGCTCCTACAATGAGCAGTTCTTC. This gives the protein CSARDQMEGSSYNEQFF.

The chain has TRBV28 and TRBJ1-5; D is possibly TRBD1 (5 bases). From germline, CDR1 is MDHEN and CDR2 SYDVKM. This CDR3 region has 17 residues. The V and J ends lost 6 bases and 8 bases respectively, with 26 bases between them. The CDR3 region is CASRPRDSFWGREPQHF. The DNA for the CDR3 is TGTGCCAGCAGGCCACGTGACAGTTTCTGGGGCCGGGAGCCCCAGCATTTT.

This chain connects TRBV20-1 to TRBJ2-3, with 15 bases aligning to TRBD2. The ends lost 6 bases at V and 4 bases at J; junction bases unmatched: 8. This CDR3 contains 16 residues. Germline V lookup: CDR1 DFQATT, CDR2 SNEGSKA (reference sequence). The CDR3 DNA is TGCAGTGCGAGGACTAGCGGGGGGGCAATATCAGATACGCAGTATTTT. It is translated as CSARTSGGAISDTQYF.

The rearrangement uses TRBV6-4 and TRBJ2-2; 7 nucleotides align to TRBD1. The CDR3 extends over 16 amino acids. The germline V gene encodes CDR1 MRHNA and CDR2 SNTAGT. V lost 5 bases and J lost 7; bases outside the gene matches: 13. The CDR3 sequence is CASSPRGRGLHGELFF. The CDR3 DNA reads as TGTGCCAGCAGTCCACGAGGCAGGGGGTTACACGGGGAGCTGTTTTTT.

The V call is TRBV7-3, the J call TRBJ2-2; a weak D match, TRBD2 (6 bases). The germline V and J ends were trimmed by 3 bases and 8 bases, with 19 bases remaining between them. The length of the CDR3 is 16 residues. Germline V gene sequence: CDR1 SGHTA, CDR2 FQGTGA. The CDR3 DNA sequence: TGTGCCAGCAGCTTGGTTCCTCTTGGCGGGAAAGGGGAGCTGTTTTTT. Protein: CASSLVPLGGKGELFF.

The chain recombines TRBV24-1 with TRBJ2-3; tentatively, D is TRBD1 (6 bases). Germline V gene lookup returns CDR1 KGHDR and CDR2 SFDVKD. Trimming cost V 0 bases and J 14 bases, with 20 bases left between them. CDR3 size: 15 residues. The CDR3 sequence is CATSDLHHPGQDLYF. In DNA form, the CDR3 reads TGTGCCACCAGTGATTTGCATCATCCGGGACAAGACTTGTATTTT.

The chain combines TRBV20-1 with TRBJ2-7; D remains ambiguous. Between the trimmed V and J ends, which lost 6 bases and 0 bases, there was a span of 9 bases. CDR3 length equals 12 residues. Per germline, CDR1 DFQATT and CDR2 SNEGSKA (reference sequence). CDR3: CSAHSFSYEQYF. The CDR3, as DNA: TGCAGTGCCCACAGTTTCTCCTACGAGCAGTACTTC.

A few counts support this clonotype. The gene calls are TRBV12-3 or TRBV12-4 and TRBJ2-7; D might be TRBD1 (6 bases). The CDR3 has 15 residues. V was shortened by 6 bases and J by 2 bases, with 17 bases between the two germline ends. The CDR3 here is CASRPGQPNTYEQYF. CDR3 sequence (DNA): TGTGCCAGCAGGCCCGGACAGCCTAATACCTACGAGCAGTACTTC.

V and J are TRBV30 and TRBJ1-1; the D gene is possibly TRBD1 (6 bases). Per the germline V gene, CDR1 is GTSNPN and CDR2 is SVGIG (reference sequence). There are 14 residues in the CDR3. V dropped 5 bases and J dropped 0 bases, with 13 bases sitting between them. For the CDR3, the DNA is TGTGCCTGGTCGCAGGGGATTCTGAACACTGAAGCTTTCTTT. It specifies CAWSQGILNTEAFF.

The chain uses TRBV5-1 and TRBJ2-1; TRBD2 aligns across 7 bases. J lost 2 bases, V lost 7 bases, and 9 bases had no gene match. This CDR3 contains 15 residues. Germline values: CDR1 SGHRS, CDR2 YFSETQ. The CDR3 nucleotides are TGCGCCAGCCGCGGCGGGGGAGGAACCTACAATGAGCAGTTCTTC. Its protein product is CASRGGGGTYNEQFF. The variable domain in full, with the rest retrieved from reference TRBV5-1 and TRBJ2-1, is KAGVTQTPRYLIKTRGQQVTLSCSPISGHRSVSWYQQTPGQGLQFLFEYFSETQRNKGNFPGRFSGRQFSNSRSEMNVSTLELGDSALYLCASRGGGGTYNEQFFGPGTRLTVL.

The chain employs TRBV29-1 and TRBJ2-3; weak D call: TRBD2 (6 bases). With 1 base removed from V and 3 bases from J, the gap between germline ends came to 11 bases. Per the germline V gene, CDR1 is SQVTM and CDR2 is ANQGSEA. The CDR3 loop spans 14 amino acids. The CDR3, as DNA: TGCAGCGTTGAAGGGCGGGAAGGGACAGATACGCAGTATTTT. Protein: CSVEGREGTDTQYF.

In its sample, this clonotype was seen a few times. This CDR3 reads CSAKPGLETFDTQYF. The CDR3 DNA follows: TGCAGTGCAAAACCGGGACTAGAAACATTCGATACGCAGTATTTT. The chain couples TRBV20-1 to TRBJ2-3, with 8 bases lining up with TRBD2. J was trimmed by 6 bases and V by 6 bases; bases with no gene match: 14. The CDR3 has 15 residues. Germline assignment: CDR1 DFQATT and CDR2 SNEGSKA (reference sequence).

The CDR3 DNA is TGCAGCGTCCGGTCCGGGACAGCTAATGAAAAACTGTTTTTT. It codes for CSVRSGTANEKLFF. V and J are TRBV29-1 and TRBJ1-4, with TRBD1 identical over 7 bases. V lost 6 bases, J lost 3 bases, and 7 bases stayed unmatched. The CDR3 has 14 residues. Germline V lookup: CDR1 SQVTM, CDR2 ANQGSEA.

This clonotype has more than one count but fewer than ten. A junction boundary mismatches the germline segment, possibly from a read error. The V gene is TRBV5-1, the J gene TRBJ1-1, with D perhaps matching TRBD1 (5 bases). The germline gives CDR1 SGHRS, CDR2 YFSETQ. This CDR3 is built from 12 residues. CDR3 region: CACSGGSTEAFF. For the CDR3, the DNA is TGCGCCTGCAGCGGGGGTAGCACTGAAGCTTTCTTT.

The J gene is TRBJ1-5, the V gene TRBV7-9; D gene ambiguous. The V gene's germline CDR1 is SEHNR and CDR2 FQNEAQ (reference sequence). CDR3 size: 12 residues. V shed 9 bases and J shed 0 bases, with 6 bases lying between them. Here the CDR3 reads CASHPSNQPQHF. The CDR3 DNA follows: TGTGCCAGTCACCCTAGCAATCAGCCCCAGCATTTT.

The chain combines TRBV10-3 with TRBJ2-1; 11 nucleotides line up with TRBD2. The CDR3 is 15 residues long. V dropped 10 bases and J dropped 5; count of bases not matched to a gene: 10. Per the germline V gene, CDR1 is ENHRY and CDR2 is SYGVKD. CDR3 nucleotides: TGTGCCACCTTAAAGGGACTAGCGGACAACAATGAGCAGTTCTTC. It encodes CATLKGLADNNEQFF.

This clonotype was observed a few times. The V call is TRBV14, the J call TRBJ2-1, with D uncertain. Between the trimmed V and J ends, which lost 4 bases and 4 bases, there was a span of 11 bases. The CDR3 runs to 14 residues. Per the germline V gene, CDR1 is SGHDN and CDR2 is FVKESK. The CDR3 here is CASSLLDGYNEQFF. In nucleotides, the CDR3 is TGTGCCAGCAGCCTATTGGACGGGTACAATGAGCAGTTCTTC. Together with reference TRBV14 and TRBJ2-1, the CDR3 gives the full variable domain: EAGVTQFPSHSVIEKGQTVTLRCDPISGHDNLYWYRRVMGKEIKFLLHFVKESKQDESGMPNNRFLAERTGGTYSTLKVQPAELEDSGVYFCASSLLDGYNEQFFGPGTRLTVL.

This clonotype was detected many times. V usage is TRBV5-1 and J usage is TRBJ2-7; D is ambiguous. V was shortened by 2 bases and J by 3 bases, with 12 bases between the two germline ends. Germline values: CDR1 SGHRS, CDR2 YFSETQ. The CDR3 consists of 14 residues. The CDR3 reads CASSFDGDGYEQYF. For the CDR3, the DNA is TGCGCCAGCAGCTTTGACGGTGATGGCTACGAGCAGTACTTC. Complete variable domain (other parts from reference TRBV5-1 and TRBJ2-7): KAGVTQTPRYLIKTRGQQVTLSCSPISGHRSVSWYQQTPGQGLQFLFEYFSETQRNKGNFPGRFSGRQFSNSRSEMNVSTLELGDSALYLCASSFDGDGYEQYFGPGTRLTVT.

The J gene is TRBJ2-7, the V gene TRBV20-1, with 12 bases aligning to TRBD2. The V and J ends lost 3 bases and 4 bases, in that order; junction bases with no gene match: 10. Per the germline V gene, CDR1 is DFQATT and CDR2 is SNEGSKA (reference sequence). The CDR3 loop spans 16 amino acids. CDR3 amino acids: CSARKTSGGFYYEQYF. As DNA, the CDR3 is TGCAGTGCTAGGAAGACTAGCGGGGGTTTTTATTACGAGCAGTACTTC.

This clonotype was seen a few times. V and J are TRBV6-2 or TRBV6-3 and TRBJ1-6, with D perhaps matching TRBD1 (5 bases). The germline V and J ends were trimmed by 6 bases and 2 bases, with 11 bases remaining between them. CDR3 length equals 15 residues. CDR1 MNHEY and CDR2 SVGEGT come from the germline V gene. In nucleotides, the CDR3 is TGTGCCAGCAGACTCGGGACGGCCTATAATTCACCCCTCCACTTT. This translates into CASRLGTAYNSPLHF.

This clonotype turned up a few times. V usage is TRBV7-9 and J usage is TRBJ2-2; perhaps TRBD2 as D (6 bases). The germline V gene encodes CDR1 SEHNR and CDR2 FQNEAQ (reference sequence). Between the trimmed V and J ends, which lost 5 bases and 3 bases, there was a span of 16 bases. The CDR3 runs to 16 residues. CDR3 amino acids: CASSALAKGHTGELFF. The CDR3 nucleotides read TGTGCCAGCAGCGCCCTAGCGAAGGGCCACACCGGGGAGCTGTTTTTT.

This clonotype was counted between two and nine times. This chain links TRBV5-1 with TRBJ2-7; D not resolved. Per germline, CDR1 SGHRS and CDR2 YFSETQ. The CDR3 contains 15 residues. Trimming shortened V by 0 bases and J by 6 bases, and 16 bases separated the two germline ends. The CDR3 loop is CASSLGTVGLFEQYF. CDR3 nucleotide sequence: TGCGCCAGCAGCTTGGGGACCGTTGGTTTGTTCGAGCAGTACTTC. Combining the CDR3 with reference TRBV5-1 and TRBJ2-7 gives the whole variable domain KAGVTQTPRYLIKTRGQQVTLSCSPISGHRSVSWYQQTPGQGLQFLFEYFSETQRNKGNFPGRFSGRQFSNSRSEMNVSTLELGDSALYLCASSLGTVGLFEQYFGPGTRLTVT.

The rearrangement joins TRBV12-3 or TRBV12-4 to TRBJ2-3; D ambiguous. The CDR3 has 14 residues. Trimming left V 7 bases short and J 6 bases short, with 17 bases between. CDR3 DNA sequence: TGTGCCAGCACCCCGTTTCTGGGTACCGATACGCAGTATTTT. Translation gives CASTPFLGTDTQYF.

This chain links TRBV2 with TRBJ1-5; D is ambiguous. Germline V gene sequence: CDR1 SNHLY, CDR2 FYNNEI. The germline V and J ends were trimmed by 7 bases and 0 bases, with 10 bases remaining between them. This CDR3 is built from 14 residues. This CDR3 reads CASKRGYSNQPQHF. CDR3 DNA: TGTGCCAGCAAACGCGGGTATAGCAATCAGCCCCAGCATTTT.